Described below is a single T cell receptor beta chain sequence and its context. Its antigen is currently unknown. The data belong to a study of graft-versus-host responses after intestinal transplantation. Clones were sequenced by immunoSEQ multiplex PCR, and TCRdb holds only the in-frame ones, with some missing. The profile shows about 120,000 clones, about 93% of them singletons. This TCR derives from a human donor who received an intestinal transplant. The sample here was unstimulated CD4+ T cells sorted from spleen or lymph node cells, taken before intestinal transplant.

In DNA form, the CDR3 reads TGTGCCAGCTCACCGGCGGACGGGGCCTACGAGCAGTACTTC. Its translation: CASSPADGAYEQYF. V is TRBV18 and J is TRBJ2-7; possibly TRBD2 for D (5 bases). The germline CDR1 and CDR2 sequences are KGHSH and LQKENI. The germline V and J ends were trimmed by 3 bases and 2 bases, with 11 bases remaining between them. The CDR3 loop spans 14 amino acids.